The 7 T cell receptor beta chains below were found in one sample sequenced in a study of blood T cell repertoires in COVID-19. Clones were sequenced by immunoSEQ multiplex PCR, and TCRdb holds only the in-frame ones, with some missing. Here the sample spans 380,000 or so clones, more than 80% being singletons. Sequencing used peripheral blood. These receptors were taken from a man aged 35-49 years with acute or convalescent COVID-19.

The chain links TRBV4-1 to TRBJ2-4, with D uncertain. The V end was cut by 1 base, the J end by 0 bases, with 4 bases between. CDR1 is MGHRA and CDR2 is YSYEKL in the germline V gene. The CDR3 is 14 amino acids. The CDR3 DNA reads as TGCGCCAGCAGCCAAGGGCTAGCCAAAAACATTCAGTACTTC. Translating it yields CASSQGLAKNIQYF.

The genes are TRBV30 and TRBJ1-5; the D is unclear. The CDR3 has 13 residues. Trimming removed 1 base at V and 0 bases at J, with 4 bases between. Per the germline V gene, CDR1 is GTSNPN and CDR2 is SVGIG (reference sequence). The CDR3 coding sequence is TGTGCCTGGAGTGCGGTTAGCAATCAGCCCCAGCATTTT. Amino acid sequence: CAWSAVSNQPQHF.

The chain carries TRBV5-5 and TRBJ1-2; 10 positions match TRBD1. CDR3 length equals 16 residues. CDR1 is SGHKS and CDR2 is YYEKEE in the germline V gene (reference sequence). J gave up 6 bases and V 0 bases, and 8 bases lay outside the gene matches. CDR3 bases: TGTGCCAGCAGCTTGGGACAGGGGGCGCGAAGAGATGGCTACACCTTC. This translates into CASSLGQGARRDGYTF.

The gene calls are TRBV11-2 and TRBJ2-2; tentatively, D is TRBD1 (5 bases). Trimming left V 1 base short and J 1 base short, with 7 bases between. CDR3 length equals 15 residues. CDR1 and CDR2 from the germline V gene are SGHAT and FQNNGV. This CDR3 is CASSLAGLNTGELFF. The CDR3 DNA follows: TGTGCCAGCAGCTTAGCAGGGCTGAACACCGGGGAGCTGTTTTTT.

This clone was seen a single time. V is TRBV24-1 and J is TRBJ2-1, with D perhaps TRBD2 (6 bases). CDR3 length: 12 residues. V was shortened by 4 bases and J by 12 bases, with 12 bases between the two germline ends. Germline V lookup: CDR1 KGHDR, CDR2 SFDVKD. CDR3 DNA sequence: TGTGCCACCAGTGACCTGGACGGGGGGCAGTTCTTC. Its translation: CATSDLDGGQFF.

CDR3 amino acids: CASSPYQGDTGELFF. CDR3 bases: TGTGCCAGTAGTCCCTACCAGGGGGACACCGGGGAGCTGTTTTTT. V usage is TRBV19 and J usage is TRBJ2-2; 7 bases agree with TRBD1. Germline loops: CDR1 LNHDA, CDR2 SQIVND (reference sequence). The CDR3 extends over 15 amino acids. The trim removed 5 bases at V and 3 bases at J, leaving 6 bases unmatched.

CDR3 sequence (DNA): TGTGCCAGCAGCCACCGGGACAGCGCAAACTATGGCTACACCTTC. Translation: CASSHRDSANYGYTF. This chain connects TRBV9 to TRBJ1-2; TRBD1 aligns across 7 bases. The CDR3 loop spans 15 amino acids. V shed 4 bases, J shed 2 bases, and the junction held 8 bases outside the gene matches. From germline, CDR1 is SGDLS and CDR2 YYNGEE.